This T cell receptor (beta chain) was sequenced during a study of shared clonotypes between healthy human individuals. About the study: The composition of the donors was a couple of women and a few men aged 18 to 49.

Germline loops: CDR1 MDHEN, CDR2 SYDVKM. V was shortened by 7 bases and J by 3 bases, with 16 bases between the two germline ends. CDR3 length: 15 residues. This clone was detected only a few times. The method was immunoSEQ multiplex PCR; TCRdb's version includes in-frame clones alone and lacks a portion of them. The sample records 2 million to 2.5 million clones, approximately 93% being singletons. Sequences were obtained from naive CD4+ T cells from PBMCs. Stated subset: CD45RA+ positively selected. This clonotype originated in a man aged 18 to 30 in good health. Some clones in this sample may be carry-over from other donors' samples. J is TRBJ2-1 and V is TRBV28; a weak D match, TRBD2 (6 bases). Here the CDR3 DNA reads TGTGCCAGCACAAGTCAGACTAGTGACTACAATGAGCAGTTCTTC. Amino acids: CASTSQTSDYNEQFF.